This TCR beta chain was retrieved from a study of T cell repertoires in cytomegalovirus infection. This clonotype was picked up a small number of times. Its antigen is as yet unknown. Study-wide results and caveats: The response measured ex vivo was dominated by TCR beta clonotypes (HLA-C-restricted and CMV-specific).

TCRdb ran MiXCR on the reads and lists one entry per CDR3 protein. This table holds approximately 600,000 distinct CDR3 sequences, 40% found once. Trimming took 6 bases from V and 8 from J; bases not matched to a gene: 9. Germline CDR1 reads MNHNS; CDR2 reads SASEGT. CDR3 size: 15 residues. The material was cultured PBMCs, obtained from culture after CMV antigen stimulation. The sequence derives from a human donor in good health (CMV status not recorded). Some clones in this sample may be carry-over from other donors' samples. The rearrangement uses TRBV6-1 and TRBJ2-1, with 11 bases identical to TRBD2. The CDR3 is CASSLTSGRNYEQFF. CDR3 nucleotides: TGTGCCAGCAGCCTCACTAGCGGGAGAAATTATGAGCAGTTCTTC.